A selection of T cell receptor beta chains follows, all from one sample in a study of OX40 agonist ivuxolimab in advanced cancers. Sequencing was performed with immunoSEQ multiplex PCR; in TCRdb, only in-frame clones are kept and a portion is missing. The top ten clones hold around 2% of a sample with 50,000 to 85,000 clones, 87% of them seen once. The sample in question was CD4+ or CD8+ T cells sorted from blood, obtained in a trial of the OX40 agonist ivuxolimab. These receptors all come from an adult with an advanced solid tumor such as melanoma, head and neck, liver or kidney cancer. Each CDR3 is given with its conserved first and last residue. Fields, in order: clone size, V gene, J gene, D gene, CDR3 DNA, CDR3 protein. The D gene is left open where the match is weak. Only part of the rows carry a size: once, few, many, or a class if the clone is expanded.

.,TRBV6-1,TRBJ2-1,TRBD2,TGTGCCAGCAGTTCGTTTACTAGCGGGAGGGTAGAGCAGTTCTTC,CASSSFTSGRVEQFF
once,TRBV4-1,TRBJ2-7,TRBD2,TGCGCCAGCAGATTGGATAGCGGGTACGAGCAGTACTTC,CASRLDSGYEQYF
.,TRBV14,TRBJ2-1,TRBD1,TGTGCCAGCAGCCAAGATCCAGGACAGGGGGACAATGGGCAGTTCTTC,CASSQDPGQGDNGQFF
.,TRBV29-1,TRBJ2-3,.,TGCAGCGTTACGGGGGCAGATACGCAGTATTTT,CSVTGADTQYF
.,TRBV2,TRBJ2-7,TRBD1,TGTGCCAGCAGTGAAAACAGGGGGTTTCGCGAGCAGTACTTC,CASSENRGFREQYF
.,TRBV5-8,TRBJ1-5,.,TGTGCCAGCTCCGGACAGAATAGCAATCAGCCCCAGCATTTT,CASSGQNSNQPQHF
.,TRBV7-7,TRBJ2-3,TRBD2,TGTGCCAGCAGCCCGGGGGGGGGATCGGATACGCAGTATTTT,CASSPGGGSDTQYF
.,TRBV2,TRBJ1-4,TRBD1,TGTGCCAGCAGTGAAGCAACCGGGACAGGGTATGAAAAACTGTTTTTT,CASSEATGTGYEKLFF
.,TRBV11-2,TRBJ2-3,.,TGTGCCAGCAGCCCCTCATGGCAGGGGAGCACAGATACGCAGTATTTT,CASSPSWQGSTDTQYF
.,TRBV7-9,TRBJ1-1,.,TGTGCCAGCAGCCCTACTAAGGACACTGAAGCTTTCTTT,CASSPTKDTEAFF
few,TRBV27,TRBJ2-4,.,TGTGCCAGCAGTACGCGGTTAGCCAAAAACATTCAGTACTTC,CASSTRLAKNIQYF
.,TRBV6-5,TRBJ1-2,.,TGTGCCAGCAGTTACACTAACTATGGCTACACCTTC,CASSYTNYGYTF
.,TRBV5-1,TRBJ1-6,.,TGCGCCAGCAGCTTGGATAGGGCGAATTCACCCCTCCACTTT,CASSLDRANSPLHF
few,TRBV5-1,TRBJ1-5,.,TGCGCCAGCAGGGAAGAAGGCAATCAGCCCCAGCATTTT,CASREEGNQPQHF
.,TRBV11-1,TRBJ2-7,.,TGTGCCAGCAGCCCCAGGGGTTTCTACGAGCAGTACTTC,CASSPRGFYEQYF
.,TRBV6-5,TRBJ1-2,TRBD1,TGTGCCAGCAGTGGACAGGGATTGGACTATGGCTACACCTTC,CASSGQGLDYGYTF
.,TRBV14,TRBJ2-2,.,TGTGCCAGCAGCCAAGGAGGGAAGGGGTTACTCGGGGAGCTGTTTTTT,CASSQGGKGLLGELFF
.,TRBV5-4,TRBJ2-5,.,TGTGCCAGCAGCCCCGGGGGAGGAGGCCTGGAGCAGTACTTC,CASSPGGGGLEQYF
.,TRBV29-1,TRBJ2-1,.,TGCAGCGTTGACGGGACTGATCGTTTCTTC,CSVDGTDRFF
.,TRBV6-5,TRBJ1-2,TRBD1,TGTGCCAGCAGAAGCAGGGGGCGCGGCTATGGCTACACCTTC,CASRSRGRGYGYTF
.,TRBV5-1,TRBJ2-1,.,TGCGCCAGCAGCTTAGCCCCGGGACCTTACAATGAGCAGTTCTTC,CASSLAPGPYNEQFF
.,TRBV11-2,TRBJ1-1,.,TGTGCCAGCAGCTTAAAATTTTTAAACACTGAAGCTTTCTTT,CASSLKFLNTEAFF
few,TRBV25-1,TRBJ1-2,TRBD1,TGTGCCAGCAGTGAATCGGGACAGGCCCCAAGGGGCTACACCTTC,CASSESGQAPRGYTF
.,TRBV4-1,TRBJ1-4,.,TGCGCCAGCAGCCAAGATCTTTCGTTGGTAACTAATGAAAAACTGTTTTTT,CASSQDLSLVTNEKLFF
.,TRBV7-3,TRBJ1-2,.,TGTGCCAGCAGCTTAGGGCAGGACTATGGCTACACCTTC,CASSLGQDYGYTF
.,TRBV2,TRBJ1-1,.,TGTGCCAGCTCACTAACGAACACTGAAGCTTTCTTT,CASSLTNTEAFF
.,TRBV19,TRBJ2-7,.,TGTGCCAGTAGGACGCAGGGGAGAAGCTCCTACGAGCAGTACTTC,CASRTQGRSSYEQYF
.,TRBV19,TRBJ2-1,.,TGTGCCAGTAGTGGGCTAGCAGCTGGATCCTACAATGAGCAGTTCTTC,CASSGLAAGSYNEQFF
.,TRBV10-3,TRBJ2-7,TRBD2,TGTGCCATCAGTGAGTCTCGGGGGACTACCTACGAGCAGTACTTC,CAISESRGTTYEQYF
.,TRBV7-2,TRBJ2-5,TRBD2,TGTGCCAGCACCTCCCTAGCGGGGGCGCTCGGTCGGGAGACCCAGTACTTC,CASTSLAGALGRETQYF
few,TRBV19,TRBJ2-1,TRBD2,TGTGCCAGTAGTTCCAGACTAGCGGGGGGGGCTGACAATGAGCAGTTCTTC,CASSSRLAGGADNEQFF